The 5 T cell receptor beta chains below were found in one sample sequenced in a study of siplizumab effects on memory and regulatory T cells (dated by TCRdb to the late 2010s). Preparation of the library involved the immunoSEQ multiplex PCR assay. Imported from immuneACCESS, the table was reduced by TCRdb to in-frame sequences with V and J called. These copies leave out some clones; in studies compared against another copy, an unresolved V gene accounts for under half, and the cause of the remainder is not known. The sample yields some 97,000 clones; 90% to 95% were counted once. Approximately 0.61% of the sample is in the top ten clones. The sample comprised Tregs sorted from blood. All receptors derive from a human donor in good health.

The chain links TRBV18 to TRBJ2-2, with D tentatively TRBD1 (6 bases). V was pared by 8 bases and J by 0 bases, with 13 bases between. The CDR3 sequence is 15 residues long. Germline loops: CDR1 KGHSH, CDR2 LQKENI. CDR3 in DNA: TGTGCCAGCCAGGGGCTCAGGACGAACACCGGGGAGCTGTTTTTT. This sequence encodes CASQGLRTNTGELFF.

This chain joins TRBV19 and TRBJ1-4, with TRBD1 as a possible D gene (6 bases). CDR1 LNHDA and CDR2 SQIVND come from the germline V gene (reference sequence). The CDR3 has 14 amino acids. The V gene lost 4 bases and the J gene lost 7 bases, with 13 bases spanning the gap. CDR3 coding DNA: TGTGCCAGTAGTACACAGGGTGTAGGTGAAAAACTGTTTTTT. Translating gives CASSTQGVGEKLFF.

CDR3 loop: CASSLQGLTDTQYF. Written as DNA, the CDR3 is TGTGCCAGCAGCTTACAGGGCCTCACAGATACGCAGTATTTT. The chain carries TRBV7-9 and TRBJ2-3, with D maybe TRBD1 (5 bases). This CDR3 region has 14 residues. The germline V gene encodes CDR1 SEHNR and CDR2 FQNEAQ (reference sequence). V was cut by 2 bases and J by 2 bases, with 8 bases left in between.

The count of this clone is one. The chain is built from TRBV27 and TRBJ1-5; D is unresolved. V was cut by 5 bases and J by 0 bases, with 11 bases left in between. The CDR3 runs to 15 residues. Germline V gene lookup returns CDR1 MNHEY and CDR2 SMNVEV (reference sequence). The CDR3 coding sequence is TGTGCCAGCAGTCCTCAATCAAATAGCAATCAGCCCCAGCATTTT. Its protein is CASSPQSNSNQPQHF.

The chain links TRBV28 to TRBJ2-2; 7 positions match TRBD2. The J segment lost 5 bases and the V segment lost 3 bases, leaving 9 bases of the junction unmatched. The length of the CDR3 is 16 residues. CDR1 MDHEN and CDR2 SYDVKM come from the germline V gene. The CDR3 loop is CASSLGSAGDTGELFF. The CDR3 bases are TGTGCCAGCAGTTTGGGTTCGGCGGGAGATACCGGGGAGCTGTTTTTT.